Presented here are 23 T cell receptor beta chains from one specimen sequenced in a study of CD8 T cells in ankylosing spondylitis. TCRdb fed the 5' RACE reads into MiXCR, producing one record per CDR3 protein. Of approximately 39,000 distinct CDR3 sequences in the sample, approximately 11% are singletons; the top ten hold about 19%. Material for sequencing was synovial fluid, either unsorted or a sorted T cell fraction (not recorded which). These receptors all stem from a male donor with ankylosing spondylitis.

This clonotype appeared many times. The chain employs TRBV29-1 and TRBJ1-1; D ambiguous. V lost 6 bases, J lost 1 base, and 9 bases lay in between. Germline V lookup: CDR1 SQVTM, CDR2 ANQGSEA. The CDR3 runs to 12 residues. The CDR3 DNA follows: TGCAGCGTCAGGACCGGGAACACTGAAGCTTTCTTT. Amino acids: CSVRTGNTEAFF.

This clonotype was counted between two and nine times. The V and J genes are TRBV6-2 or TRBV6-3 and TRBJ2-7, with D uncertain. The CDR3 length is 15 residues. Germline CDR1 is MNHEY and CDR2 is SVGEGT. Trimming pared 7 bases from V and 0 bases from J, leaving 16 bases between. For the CDR3, the DNA is TGTGCCAGCACCTCAGCCCGTAGTCCCTCCTACGAGCAGTACTTC. Translation gives CASTSARSPSYEQYF.

This clonotype was seen more than once but under ten times. The V call is TRBV10-3, the J call TRBJ2-7; TRBD1 aligns across 8 bases. The CDR3 consists of 13 residues. CDR1 and CDR2 (germline): ENHRY, SYGVKD. The ends lost 4 bases at V and 4 bases at J; junction bases unmatched: 3. CDR3 DNA: TGTGCCATCAGTGGCCAGGGGGCTTACGAGCAGTACTTC. Amino acids: CAISGQGAYEQYF.

In this sample, this clonotype turned up many times. The V and J genes are TRBV12-3 or TRBV12-4 and TRBJ2-7, with 8 positions matching TRBD1. J lost 4 bases, V lost 6 bases, and 8 bases had no gene match. The CDR3 spans 14 residues. CDR3 region: CASRGRDRMYEQYF. DNA for the CDR3: TGTGCCAGCAGGGGACGGGACAGGATGTACGAGCAGTACTTC.

Many counts were recorded for this clonotype. V is TRBV6-4 and J is TRBJ2-1, with TRBD2 matching 10 bases. Germline-derived CDR1 and CDR2 are MRHNA and SNTAGT. CDR3 length: 18 residues. J lost 0 bases, V lost 2 bases, and 7 bases had no gene match. CDR3 bases: TGTGCCAGCAGTGACGTGACTAGCGGGCTAAGCTCCTACAATGAGCAGTTCTTC. This codes for CASSDVTSGLSSYNEQFF.

This clonotype was observed many times. The rearrangement joins TRBV4-2 to TRBJ1-1; 7 bases map to TRBD1. CDR1 and CDR2 from the germline V gene are LGHNA and YNFKEQ. The J segment lost 4 bases and the V segment lost 3 bases, leaving 2 bases of the junction unmatched. The CDR3 loop spans 13 amino acids. Written as DNA, the CDR3 is TGTGCCAGCAGCCAGAACAGGGGCACTGAAGCTTTCTTT. Amino acids: CASSQNRGTEAFF.

The chain combines TRBV7-6 with TRBJ2-1; D is perhaps TRBD2 (6 bases). Trimming stripped 6 bases from V and 9 bases from J, with 12 bases between. The CDR3 contains 12 residues. Germline V CDR1 and CDR2: SGHVS, FNYEAQ. Here the CDR3 reads CASRQIGGEQFF. In nucleotides, the CDR3 is TGTGCCAGCAGACAAATCGGGGGTGAGCAGTTCTTC.

The sample holds a few counts of this clonotype. The CDR3 nucleotides read TGTGCCAGCAGTCCTAGGGGGCAGGTACGTAACACTGAAGCTTTCTTT. It specifies CASSPRGQVRNTEAFF. The chain has TRBV6-1 and TRBJ1-1, with 7 bases fitting TRBD1. The V gene's germline CDR1 is MNHNS and CDR2 SASEGT. CDR3 length equals 16 residues. The V and J ends lost 5 bases and 2 bases, in that order; junction bases with no gene match: 11.

This rearrangement joins TRBV6-1 to TRBJ1-5; D might be TRBD1 (6 bases). V lost 6 bases, J lost 2 bases, and 17 bases lay in between. Germline V lookup: CDR1 MNHNS, CDR2 SASEGT. This CDR3 has 16 residues. CDR3 sequence: CASRLDRLEGNQPQHF. CDR3 DNA sequence: TGTGCCAGCAGGCTCGACAGGCTGGAGGGCAATCAGCCCCAGCATTTT.

This clonotype was found many times. The V call is TRBV5-5, the J call TRBJ2-2, with D possibly being TRBD2 (6 bases). V lost 1 base and J lost 4, with 11 bases in between. Germline loops: CDR1 SGHKS, CDR2 YYEKEE (reference sequence). This CDR3 region has 15 residues. The CDR3 DNA sequence: TGTGCCAGCAGCTTGACGGCGGGGTTCACCGGGGAGCTGTTTTTT. Protein product: CASSLTAGFTGELFF. Supplemented by reference TRBV5-5 and TRBJ2-2, the full variable domain reads DAGVTQSPTHLIKTRGQQVTLRCSPISGHKSVSWYQQVLGQGPQFIFQYYEKEERGRGNFPDRFSARQFPNYSSELNVNALLLGDSALYLCASSLTAGFTGELFFGEGSRLTVL.

Points on this clonotype: This could be a read error, since a much larger clone is one nucleotide away. The CDR3 protein is CASSPRQGNTYERYF. CDR3 DNA: TGTGCCAGCTCACCACGGCAGGGTAACACCTACGAGCGGTACTTC. The chain employs TRBV18 and TRBJ2-7; D may be TRBD1 (5 bases). CDR1 and CDR2 from the germline V gene are KGHSH and LQKENI. The CDR3 runs to 15 residues.

This clonotype has a handful of counts. The CDR3 DNA is TGTGCCATCAGGGACATCGCCTGGGACTCACCCCTCCACTTT. Protein sequence: CAIRDIAWDSPLHF. The chain is built from TRBV10-3 and TRBJ1-6; TRBD1 is a possible D gene (5 bases). The CDR3 is 14 amino acids. CDR1 is ENHRY, CDR2 SYGVKD, per germline. V was shortened by 6 bases and J by 10 bases, with 16 bases between the two germline ends.

This clonotype came up a few times. This sequence joins TRBV3-1 and TRBJ1-1, with D possibly TRBD1 on 6 matching bases. CDR3 length equals 14 residues. The germline CDR1 and CDR2 sequences are LGHDT and YNNKEL (reference sequence). V shed 1 base and J shed 5 bases, with 11 bases lying between them. The CDR3 DNA reads TGTGCCAGCAGCCAAGTAAGGGGGGGGACTGAAGCTTTCTTT. This sequence encodes CASSQVRGGTEAFF.

The chain is built from TRBV10-3 and TRBJ2-3; D may be TRBD1 or TRBD2 (5 bases each). Deletions cut 3 bases from V and 0 bases from J, with 13 bases between. The CDR3 covers 16 residues. The germline V gene has CDR1 ENHRY and CDR2 SYGVKD. CDR3 in DNA: TGTGCCATCAGTGACTACGGGGCACCTAGCACAGATACGCAGTATTTT. As protein: CAISDYGAPSTDTQYF.

The chain links TRBV5-1 to TRBJ2-7, with TRBD2 matching over 8 bases. Trimming took 3 bases from V and 6 from J; bases not matched to a gene: 5. The germline V gene encodes CDR1 SGHRS and CDR2 YFSETQ. The CDR3 consists of 13 residues. Written as DNA, the CDR3 is TGCGCCAGCAGCTCCGGGACTAGTGGCGAGCAGTACTTC. Translated, it gives CASSSGTSGEQYF.

This clonotype came up many times. The CDR3 nucleotides read TGTGCCAGCAGCCTGAGTAGTAGTTACAATGAGCAGTTCTTC. It yields the protein CASSLSSSYNEQFF. The chain carries TRBV3-1 and TRBJ2-1; D is uncertain. CDR3 length: 14 residues. Germline V CDR1 and CDR2: LGHDT, YNNKEL (reference sequence). Trimming shortened V by 4 bases and J by 4 bases, and 11 bases separated the two germline ends.

This clonotype has ten or more counts. The chain joins TRBV29-1 to TRBJ1-2, with 12 bases identical to TRBD1. V shed 0 bases and J 6 bases; nucleotides not matched to a gene: 5. Per germline, CDR1 SQVTM and CDR2 ANQGSEA. The CDR3 is 15 amino acids. As DNA, the CDR3 is TGCAGCGTTGAAGATTGGGACAGGGGGCCCGATGGCTACACCTTC. Encoded protein: CSVEDWDRGPDGYTF.

J is TRBJ2-7 and V is TRBV28; 13 bases fit TRBD2. The CDR3 extends over 17 amino acids. Germline V gives CDR1 MDHEN, CDR2 SYDVKM. V dropped 2 bases and J dropped 3; count of bases not matched to a gene: 7. In DNA form, the CDR3 reads TGTGCCAGCAGTTTACCCGGGGGACTAGCGGGATACTACGAGCAGTACTTC. Translated: CASSLPGGLAGYYEQYF.

Many counts were recorded for this clonotype. The chain has TRBV4-1 and TRBJ1-1, with D unclear. The germline V gene has CDR1 MGHRA and CDR2 YSYEKL. Trimming removed 2 bases at V and 1 base at J, with 14 bases between. The CDR3 has 16 residues. CDR3 protein: CASSQRIPEGNTEAFF. DNA of the CDR3: TGCGCCAGCAGCCAAAGAATCCCCGAAGGGAACACTGAAGCTTTCTTT.

This clonotype was observed at least ten times. The chain links TRBV10-3 to TRBJ2-1; 13 positions agree with TRBD2. V lost 0 bases and J lost 4; bases outside the gene matches: 3. The CDR3 consists of 17 residues. Germline loops: CDR1 ENHRY, CDR2 SYGVKD. The CDR3 DNA reads TGTGCCATCAGTGAGTCGGGGACTAGCGGGGCGTACAATGAGCAGTTCTTC. This sequence encodes CAISESGTSGAYNEQFF.

This CDR3 reads CASSLVEGEATDTQYF. The CDR3 coding sequence is TGCGCCAGCAGCTTGGTGGAAGGGGAGGCCACAGATACGCAGTATTTT. The chain employs TRBV5-1 and TRBJ2-3; possibly TRBD2 for D (6 bases). Trimming pared 0 bases from V and 2 bases from J, leaving 13 bases between. CDR3 length: 16 amino acids. Per germline, CDR1 SGHRS and CDR2 YFSETQ.

The rearrangement links TRBV11-2 to TRBJ2-3; TRBD2 aligns across 10 bases. The CDR3 contains 21 residues. CDR1 is SGHAT and CDR2 is FQNNGV in the germline V gene. V was clipped by 5 bases and J by 4 bases; unmatched bases: 24. The CDR3 DNA reads TGTGCCAGCAGCCTCCACCGGGCTCCGGGACTAGCGCCCGATGGGGCAGATACGCAGTATTTT. Its translation: CASSLHRAPGLAPDGADTQYF. Looking up the rest from reference TRBV11-2 and TRBJ2-3 gives the full variable domain: EAGVAQSPRYKIIEKRQSVAFWCNPISGHATLYWYQQILGQGPKLLIQFQNNGVVDDSQLPKDRFSAERLKGVDSTLKIQPAKLEDSAVYLCASSLHRAPGLAPDGADTQYFGPGTRLTVL.

This clonotype was recorded many times. The chain uses TRBV20-1 and TRBJ1-1, with D uncertain. V dropped 4 bases and J dropped 4 bases, with 22 bases sitting between them. The CDR3 covers 16 residues. Germline assignment: CDR1 DFQATT and CDR2 SNEGSKA (reference sequence). CDR3 sequence reads: CSATLDDLGAATEAFF. CDR3 DNA sequence: TGCAGTGCTACACTAGACGACCTGGGAGCGGCCACTGAAGCTTTCTTT.